The 23 T cell receptor beta chains reported below all come from one sample, sequenced in a study of read filtering for tumor transcriptome and immune sequencing. Molecular barcoded adaptors covering alpha/delta and beta/gamma chains were used on about 390 ng RNA. MiXCR was run by TCRdb on the reads, yielding one entry per CDR3 protein. The data hold 100,000 to 150,000 distinct CDR3 sequences, with less than 15% observed a single time. The sample was a population of CD138-negative cells sorted from bone marrow. The receptors stem from a donor aged 40 or older with multiple myeloma.

This clonotype was observed a handful of times. J is TRBJ2-1 and V is TRBV6-2 or TRBV6-3; D not resolved. The germline CDR1 and CDR2 sequences are MNHEY and SVGEGT. V was cut by 6 bases and J by 4 bases, with 10 bases left in between. The CDR3 is 13 residues long. CDR3 amino acids: CASRRVPYNEQFF. In nucleotides, the CDR3 is TGTGCCAGCAGAAGGGTACCGTACAATGAGCAGTTCTTC.

This clonotype has ten or more counts. This chain joins TRBV27 and TRBJ1-1; perhaps TRBD1 as D (5 bases). V gave up 5 bases and J gave up 1 base, with 8 bases separating them. Germline loops: CDR1 MNHEY, CDR2 SMNVEV (reference sequence). CDR3 length: 13 amino acids. The CDR3 DNA follows: TGTGCCAGCAGTCGACAGTCGAACACTGAAGCTTTCTTT. Residues: CASSRQSNTEAFF.

Ten or more counts support this clonotype. The genes are TRBV29-1 and TRBJ2-5; D unresolved. V was cut by 4 bases and J by 1 base, with 4 bases left in between. Germline assignment: CDR1 SQVTM and CDR2 ANQGSEA. CDR3 length: 11 residues. CDR3 loop: CSVASQETQYF. The CDR3 nucleotides read TGCAGCGTTGCCAGCCAAGAGACCCAGTACTTC. Supplemented by reference TRBV29-1 and TRBJ2-5, the full variable domain reads SAVISQKPSRDICQRGTSLTIQCQVDSQVTMMFWYRQQPGQSLTLIATANQGSEATYESGFVIDKFPISRPNLTFSTLTVSNMSPEDSSIYLCSVASQETQYFGPGTRLLVL.

This clonotype was found once. The chain couples TRBV12-3 or TRBV12-4 to TRBJ2-2; a weak D match, TRBD1 (6 bases). The CDR3 sequence is 14 residues long. Trimming removed 6 bases from V and 0 bases from J, with 8 bases in between. In nucleotides, the CDR3 is TGTGCCAGCAGACGGACAGCGAACACCGGGGAGCTGTTTTTT. This translates into CASRRTANTGELFF.

This chain links TRBV4-1 with TRBJ1-5; TRBD1 might be the D (5 bases). The length of the CDR3 is 16 residues. Germline lookup yields CDR1 MGHRA and CDR2 YSYEKL. The V gene lost 1 base and the J gene lost 1 base, with 11 bases spanning the gap. The CDR3 spells CASSQVGEPSNQPQHF. The CDR3 DNA follows: TGCGCCAGCAGCCAAGTGGGGGAGCCAAGCAATCAGCCCCAGCATTTT.

Details on this clonotype: A much larger clone differs from this one at a single base, so this may be a read error. J is TRBJ2-4 and V is TRBV11-2, with D possibly called TRBD1 or TRBD2 (5 bases each). This CDR3 comprises 17 residues. The V gene's germline CDR1 is SGHAT and CDR2 FQNNGV. The V and J ends lost 5 bases and 6 bases respectively, with 23 bases between them. The CDR3 sequence: CASSHSVSGSSGNIQYF. In DNA form, the CDR3 reads TGTGCCAGCAGCCACTCAGTCTCAGGGAGCTCTGGAAACATTCAGTACTTC.

This clonotype was seen ten or more times. The chain joins TRBV15 to TRBJ2-1; 8 positions match TRBD2. This CDR3 spans 16 amino acids. The junction had 2 bases not matched to a gene; V was cut back by 0 bases and J by 1 base. The germline V gene encodes CDR1 LNHNV and CDR2 YYDKDF (reference sequence). CDR3 in DNA: TGTGCCACCAGCAGAGAAGCTAGCGGGTCCTACAATGAGCAGTTCTTC. Translating gives CATSREASGSYNEQFF.

This clonotype occurred many times. This rearrangement joins TRBV30 to TRBJ2-3; D remains unclear. Germline assignment: CDR1 GTSNPN and CDR2 SVGIG (reference sequence). This CDR3 comprises 15 residues. V gave up 3 bases and J gave up 6 bases, with 19 bases separating them. The CDR3: CAWSPSKTVGDTQYF. The CDR3 DNA is TGTGCCTGGAGCCCCTCAAAAACTGTTGGGGATACGCAGTATTTT. Supplemented by reference TRBV30 and TRBJ2-3, the full variable domain reads SQTIHQWPATLVQPVGSPLSLECTVEGTSNPNLYWYRQAAGRGLQLLFYSVGIGQISSEVPQNLSASRPQDRQFILSSKKLLLSDSGFYLCAWSPSKTVGDTQYFGPGTRLTVL.

Ten or more counts support this clonotype. The chain uses TRBV5-1 and TRBJ2-7; 10 bases match TRBD1. Germline V lookup: CDR1 SGHRS, CDR2 YFSETQ. The CDR3 spans 16 residues. After removal of 0 bases from V and 6 bases from J, the junction contained 9 bases not matched to a gene. CDR3 nucleotide sequence: TGCGCCAGCAGCTTGGCTCGTGGGACAGGGGCTAGCGAGCAGTACTTC. Translating gives CASSLARGTGASEQYF.

This clonotype has at least ten counts. This chain connects TRBV5-1 to TRBJ2-7, with D unresolved. The CDR3 has 14 residues. Germline V gives CDR1 SGHRS, CDR2 YFSETQ. V lost 2 bases and J 2 bases, leaving 11 bases between the germline ends. Here the CDR3 DNA reads TGCGCCAGCAGCTTAGGTCCTGCTACCTACGAGCAGTACTTC. Translated, it gives CASSLGPATYEQYF.

This clonotype was recorded at least ten times. The genes are TRBV25-1 and TRBJ1-6; unclear D gene. The germline V gene has CDR1 MGHDK and CDR2 SYGVNS. The CDR3 has 14 residues. The ends were cut back, 1 base at V and 13 bases at J, with 14 bases in the middle. The CDR3 sequence is CASSELIPQRPLHF. The CDR3 bases are TGTGCCAGCAGTGAATTAATCCCCCAGAGGCCCCTCCACTTT.

Note on this clonotype: Compared with germline, one end of the junction differs, possibly owing to a read error. The chain links TRBV20-1 to TRBJ2-1; D gene uncertain. Looked up from germline, CDR1 is DFQATT and CDR2 is SNEGSKA (reference sequence). The CDR3 runs 15 residues. In nucleotides, the CDR3 is TGCAGTGCTAGAGGTCGAGTCGGCTTCTACAATGAGCAGTCCTTC. Amino acid sequence: CSARGRVGFYNEQSF.

The chain employs TRBV9 and TRBJ2-3; 8 bases map to TRBD2. V trimming: 6 bases; J trimming: 5 bases; junction bases outside the gene matches: 11. This CDR3 region has 15 residues. CDR1 is SGDLS, CDR2 YYNGEE, per germline. In nucleotides, the CDR3 is TGTGCCAGCACCTTAGATACGGGAGGGCGAGATACGCAGTATTTT. It specifies CASTLDTGGRDTQYF.

The J gene is TRBJ1-1, the V gene TRBV7-9; D gene unclear. Germline V gene data show CDR1 as SEHNR and CDR2 as FQNEAQ (reference sequence). The CDR3 sequence is 14 residues long. CDR3 loop: CKVDAMGRNTEAFF. CDR3 in DNA: TGTAAGGTTGATGCAATGGGCAGAAACACTGAAGCTTTCTTT.

Many counts were recorded for this clonotype. This rearrangement joins TRBV2 to TRBJ1-5; TRBD1 aligns across 9 bases. The CDR3 sequence is 13 residues long. The junction had 0 bases not matched to a gene; V was cut back by 4 bases and J by 5 bases. Germline-derived CDR1 and CDR2 are SNHLY and FYNNEI. The CDR3 is CASSGQGDQPQHF. In nucleotides, the CDR3 is TGTGCCAGCAGTGGACAGGGGGATCAGCCCCAGCATTTT.

A note on this clonotype: A much larger clone differs from this one at a single base, so this may be a read error. Given the absence of the conserved phenylalanine or tryptophan at the CDR3 end, a read error is likely. CDR3 nucleotides: TGTGCCAGCAGCCAAGATACCGGGAAAGAGGCCCAGTACCTC. This codes for CASSQDTGKEAQYL. The chain has TRBV3-1 and TRBJ2-5; tentatively, D is TRBD2 (5 bases). The germline gives CDR1 LGHDT, CDR2 YNNKEL (reference sequence). This CDR3 comprises 14 residues.

Points on this clonotype: A read error may explain this, as a much larger clone is one base away. V and J are TRBV29-1 and TRBJ2-3; TRBD1 agrees at 8 bases. Germline V gene data show CDR1 as SQVTM and CDR2 as ANQGSEA. The CDR3 totals 12 residues. The DNA for the CDR3 is TGCGGCGTTGAGACAGGGGTGGATACGCAGTATTTT. This sequence encodes CGVETGVDTQYF.

About this clonotype itself: This is likely an artifact of a read error, given a far larger clone one base away. This chain links TRBV11-3 with TRBJ1-1; D is uncertain. The J call may be in error: the DNA end matches TRBJ1-6 better. The CDR3 is 14 amino acids. Germline assignment: CDR1 SGHNT and CDR2 YENEEA. The CDR3, as DNA: TGTGCCAGCAGCTTAGGTCACCCCGTATCGCCCCTCCACTTT. This encodes CASSLGHPVSPLHF.

In its sample, this clonotype was seen many times. The chain is built from TRBV11-2 and TRBJ2-2; TRBD1 might be the D (5 bases). Germline loops: CDR1 SGHAT, CDR2 FQNNGV. The CDR3 is 17 residues long. Trimming removed 4 bases from V and 3 bases from J, with 18 bases in between. The CDR3 sequence is CASSSVQGLRYTGELFF. DNA of the CDR3: TGTGCCAGCAGCTCGGTCCAGGGTTTGAGGTACACCGGGGAGCTGTTTTTT.

Many counts were recorded for this clonotype. The V and J genes are TRBV20-1 and TRBJ2-5; TRBD2 might be the D (5 bases). The CDR3 is 13 residues long. Germline CDR1 DFQATT, CDR2 SNEGSKA (reference sequence). V was pared by 4 bases and J by 5 bases, with 14 bases between. The CDR3 nucleotides are TGCAGTGCTAAAGACGAGGGAGTGGAGACCCAGTACTTC. Amino acids: CSAKDEGVETQYF.

On this clonotype: Given a much more abundant clone one base away, this may be a read error. The chain recombines TRBV13 with TRBJ2-7; D might be TRBD1 or TRBD2, each matching 6 bases. V was clipped by 5 bases and J by 2 bases, with 16 bases between them. Germline loops: CDR1 PRHDT, CDR2 FYEKMQ (reference sequence). The CDR3 covers 15 residues. CDR3 in amino acids: CASSADSWRAYEQYF. CDR3 bases: TGTGCCAGCAGCGCGGACAGCTGGAGGGCCTACGAGCAGTACTTC.

The chain has TRBV9 and TRBJ2-1; 8 bases match TRBD2. This CDR3 comprises 17 residues. J gave up 0 bases and V 4 bases, and 9 bases lay outside the gene matches. The germline gives CDR1 SGDLS, CDR2 YYNGEE. CDR3 DNA sequence: TGTGCCAGCAGCTCTTACACTAGCGGAAGCTCCTACAATGAGCAGTTCTTC. It yields the protein CASSSYTSGSSYNEQFF.

This clonotype appeared many times. In DNA form, the CDR3 reads TGCAGCGTTGCCGTTCGAGCGACAGGGAGTGGAGGAGCTTTCTTT. Protein sequence: CSVAVRATGSGGAFF. This rearrangement joins TRBV29-1 to TRBJ1-1; 7 bases are a match to TRBD1. The length of the CDR3 is 15 residues. Germline trimming cut 4 bases from V and 10 bases from J; bases unmatched to any gene: 18. Germline V gene lookup returns CDR1 SQVTM and CDR2 ANQGSEA.